This T cell receptor (beta chain) was sequenced in a study of cytomegalovirus exposure and HLA in healthy donors. In the study overall: In a previous analysis, 95 million to 130 million unique TCR beta sequences were found from 170 million or so T cells.

Only a few counts were recorded for this clone. In the PCR, 60 Vbeta and 13 Jbeta primers were used. Study processing details: An analysis that came later counted 80 million or so unique TCR beta chains, 10 million to 11 million shared. Assay used: immunoSEQ multiplex PCR; TCRdb lists only in-frame clones, some missing. The V and J calls and clone size were taken over from that table, and D and trimming were inferred from the DNA. The sample gives 110,000 or so clones, around three quarters of which show up once; less than 5.5% is in the top ten. Specimen: PBMCs. This TCR derives from a middle-aged man in good health and CMV-seropositive.

The CDR3 DNA is TGCAGCGCCTCGCTTTTGGGGCGCCGGAGCACAGATACGCAGTATTTT. Protein sequence: CSASLLGRRSTDTQYF. The chain is built from TRBV29-1 and TRBJ2-3; a weak D match, TRBD1 (5 bases). The CDR3 extends over 16 amino acids. Trimming took off 7 bases at V and 0 bases at J, with 20 bases between the two ends. The germline gives CDR1 SQVTM, CDR2 ANQGSEA.